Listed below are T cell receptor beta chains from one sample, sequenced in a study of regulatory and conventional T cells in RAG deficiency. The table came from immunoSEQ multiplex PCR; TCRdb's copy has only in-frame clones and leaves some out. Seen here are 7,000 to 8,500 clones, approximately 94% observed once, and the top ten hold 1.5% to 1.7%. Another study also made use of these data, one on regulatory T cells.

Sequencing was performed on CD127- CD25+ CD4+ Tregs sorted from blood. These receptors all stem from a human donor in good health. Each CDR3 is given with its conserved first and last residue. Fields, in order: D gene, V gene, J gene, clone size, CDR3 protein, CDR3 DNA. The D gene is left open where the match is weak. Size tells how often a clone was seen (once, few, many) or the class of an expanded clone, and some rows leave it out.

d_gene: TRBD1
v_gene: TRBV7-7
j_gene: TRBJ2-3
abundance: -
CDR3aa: CASSRGQLTDTQYF
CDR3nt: TGTGCCAGCAGCAGGGGACAGCTCACAGATACGCAGTATTTT

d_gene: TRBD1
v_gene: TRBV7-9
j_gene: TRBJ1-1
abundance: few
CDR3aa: CASSPRRDRERTTEAFF
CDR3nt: TGTGCCAGCAGCCCACGCCGGGACAGGGAAAGGACCACTGAAGCTTTCTTT

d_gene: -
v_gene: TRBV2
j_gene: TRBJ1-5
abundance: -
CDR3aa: CASRSNSNQPQHF
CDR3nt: TGTGCCAGCAGGTCAAATAGCAATCAGCCCCAGCATTTT

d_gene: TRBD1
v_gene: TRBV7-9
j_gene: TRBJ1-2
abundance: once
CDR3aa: CASSSVGQGGSRGYTF
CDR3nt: TGTGCCAGCAGCTCAGTGGGACAGGGAGGTTCTAGGGGCTACACCTTC

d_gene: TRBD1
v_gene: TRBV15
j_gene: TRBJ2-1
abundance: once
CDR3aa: CATSRTRDRENEQFF
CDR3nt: TGTGCCACCAGCAGAACGCGGGACAGGGAAAATGAGCAGTTCTTC

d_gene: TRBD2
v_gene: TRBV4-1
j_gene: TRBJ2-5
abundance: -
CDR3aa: CASSHPGTSGERSQETQYF
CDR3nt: TGCGCCAGCAGCCACCCCGGGACTAGCGGAGAAAGATCCCAAGAGACCCAGTACTTC

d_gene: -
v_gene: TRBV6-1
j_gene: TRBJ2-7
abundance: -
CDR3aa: CAGRRDSVTYEQYF
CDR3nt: TGTGCCGGTCGAAGGGACTCCGTAACCTACGAGCAGTACTTC

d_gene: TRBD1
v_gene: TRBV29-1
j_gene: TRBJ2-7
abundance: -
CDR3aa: CSAGQGLRYEQYF
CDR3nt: TGCAGCGCAGGACAGGGTCTTCGGTACGAGCAGTACTTC

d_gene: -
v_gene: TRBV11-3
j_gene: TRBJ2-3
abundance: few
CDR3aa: CASSSQGGGDTQYF
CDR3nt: TGTGCCAGCAGCTCTCAGGGAGGGGGAGATACGCAGTATTTT

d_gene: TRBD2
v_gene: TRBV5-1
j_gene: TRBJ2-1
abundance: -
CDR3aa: CASSSRTSGGSTSSYNEQFF
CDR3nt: TGCGCCAGCAGCTCGAGGACTAGCGGGGGGTCCACCAGCTCCTACAATGAGCAGTTCTTC

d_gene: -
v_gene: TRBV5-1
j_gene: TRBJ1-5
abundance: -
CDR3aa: CASSLYGGDQPQHF
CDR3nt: TGCGCCAGCAGCTTGTACGGGGGGGATCAGCCCCAGCATTTT

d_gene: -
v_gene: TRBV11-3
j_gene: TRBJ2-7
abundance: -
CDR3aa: CASSRGNLYEQYF
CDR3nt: TGTGCCAGCAGCAGGGGCAATCTCTACGAGCAGTACTTC

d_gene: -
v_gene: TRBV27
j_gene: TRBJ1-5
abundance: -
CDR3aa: CASSYSNQPQHF
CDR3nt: TGTGCCAGCTCCTATAGCAATCAGCCCCAGCATTTT

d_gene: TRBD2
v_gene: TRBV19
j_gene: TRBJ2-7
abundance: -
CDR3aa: CASKARASGSYEQYF
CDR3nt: TGTGCCAGTAAGGCTCGGGCTAGCGGCTCCTACGAGCAGTACTTC

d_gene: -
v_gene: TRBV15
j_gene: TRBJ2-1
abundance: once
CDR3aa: CATSREGQGSNEQFF
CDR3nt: TGTGCCACCAGCAGAGAGGGCCAGGGGTCCAATGAGCAGTTCTTC

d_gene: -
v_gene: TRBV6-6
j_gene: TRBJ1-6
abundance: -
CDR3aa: CASSRDLSSYNSPLHF
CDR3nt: TGTGCCAGCAGTCGGGACTTGAGCTCCTATAATTCACCCCTCCACTTT

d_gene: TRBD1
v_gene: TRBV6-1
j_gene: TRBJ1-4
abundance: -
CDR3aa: CASSAIPGTGQEKLFF
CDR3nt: TGTGCCAGCAGTGCCATCCCCGGGACAGGGCAGGAAAAACTGTTCTTT

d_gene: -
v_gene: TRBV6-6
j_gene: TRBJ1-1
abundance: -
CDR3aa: CASSSKYVGDEAFF
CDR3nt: TGTGCCAGCAGCTCCAAGTACGTCGGTGATGAAGCTTTCTTT

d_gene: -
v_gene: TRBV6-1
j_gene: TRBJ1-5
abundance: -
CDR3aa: CASWKGGGNQPQHF
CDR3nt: TGTGCCAGTTGGAAGGGAGGGGGCAATCAGCCCCAGCATTTT

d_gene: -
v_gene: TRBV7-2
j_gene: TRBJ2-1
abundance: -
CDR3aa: CASSLMIVSDKWVF
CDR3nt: TGTGCCAGCAGCTTAATGATAGTCTCGGACAAATGGGTCTTC

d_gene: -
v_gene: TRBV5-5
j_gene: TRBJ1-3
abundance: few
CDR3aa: CASSTFSGGGSGNTIYF
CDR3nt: TGTGCCAGCAGCACCTTTTCTGGGGGGGGCTCTGGAAACACCATATATTTT

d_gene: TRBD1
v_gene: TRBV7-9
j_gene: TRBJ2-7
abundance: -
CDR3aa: CASSSADRASEQYF
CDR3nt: TGTGCCAGCAGCTCAGCGGACAGGGCAAGCGAGCAGTACTTC

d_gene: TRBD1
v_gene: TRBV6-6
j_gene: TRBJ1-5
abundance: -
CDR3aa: CASSSQGNLEPQHF
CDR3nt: TGTGCCAGCAGTTCACAGGGGAATCTCGAGCCCCAGCATTTT

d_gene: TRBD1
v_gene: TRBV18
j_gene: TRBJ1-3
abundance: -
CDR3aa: CASSRKGTGGINTIYF
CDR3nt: TGTGCCAGCTCTCGCAAAGGGACAGGAGGGATCAACACCATATATTTT

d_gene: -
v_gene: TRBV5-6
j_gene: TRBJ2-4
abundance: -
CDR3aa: CASIGRTGLAKNIQYF
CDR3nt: TGTGCCAGCATCGGGCGGACGGGACTAGCCAAAAACATTCAGTACTTC

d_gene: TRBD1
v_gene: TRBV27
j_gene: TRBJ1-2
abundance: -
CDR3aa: CASSLGTGGDYGYTF
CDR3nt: TGTGCCAGCAGTCTCGGGACAGGGGGGGACTATGGCTACACCTTC

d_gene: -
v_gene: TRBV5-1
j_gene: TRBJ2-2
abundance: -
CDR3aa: CASSLRISGNTGELFF
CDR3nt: TGCGCCAGCAGCTTGAGAATTTCAGGGAACACCGGGGAGCTGTTTTTT

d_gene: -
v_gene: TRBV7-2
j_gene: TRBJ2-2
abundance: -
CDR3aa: CASSLGGGSAGELFF
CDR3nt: TGTGCCAGCAGCCTAGGGGGGGGTTCAGCCGGGGAGCTGTTTTTT

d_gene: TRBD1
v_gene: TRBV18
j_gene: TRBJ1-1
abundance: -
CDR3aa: CASSPLRGEAFF
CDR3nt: TGTGCCAGCTCACCCCTCAGGGGGGAAGCTTTCTTT

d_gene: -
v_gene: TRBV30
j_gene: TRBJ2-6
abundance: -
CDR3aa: CALTGGQVNSGANVLTF
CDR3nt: TGTGCCTTAACGGGGGGACAGGTGAACTCTGGGGCCAACGTCCTGACTTTC

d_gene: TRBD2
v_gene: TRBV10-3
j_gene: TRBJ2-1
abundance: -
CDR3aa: CAISESMLAGVEQFF
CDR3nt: TGTGCCATCAGTGAGTCGATGTTAGCGGGAGTTGAGCAGTTCTTC

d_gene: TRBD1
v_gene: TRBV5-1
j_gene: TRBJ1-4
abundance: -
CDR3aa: CASKGQANEKLFF
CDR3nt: TGCGCCAGCAAGGGACAGGCTAATGAAAAACTGTTTTTT

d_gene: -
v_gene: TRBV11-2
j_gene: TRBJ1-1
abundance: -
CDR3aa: CASSLRLWAMNTEAFF
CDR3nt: TGTGCCAGCAGCTTAAGATTGTGGGCTATGAACACTGAAGCTTTCTTT

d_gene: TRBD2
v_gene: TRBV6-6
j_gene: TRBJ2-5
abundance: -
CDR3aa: CASSDSGGKETQYF
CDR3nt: TGTGCCAGCAGTGATAGCGGGGGAAAAGAGACCCAGTACTTC

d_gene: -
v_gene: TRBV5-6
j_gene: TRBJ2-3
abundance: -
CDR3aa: CASSPFLNDIEGDTQYF
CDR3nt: TGTGCCAGCAGCCCGTTCCTGAATGACATAGAGGGAGATACGCAGTATTTT

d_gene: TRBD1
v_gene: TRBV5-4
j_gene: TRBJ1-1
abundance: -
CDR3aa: CASSLGSGGTEAFF
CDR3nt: TGTGCCAGCAGCTTAGGGTCAGGGGGAACTGAAGCTTTCTTT

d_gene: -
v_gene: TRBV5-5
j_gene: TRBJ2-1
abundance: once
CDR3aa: CASSLGLNQGYNEQFF
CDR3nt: TGTGCCAGCAGCTTGGGCCTTAACCAGGGCTACAATGAGCAGTTCTTC

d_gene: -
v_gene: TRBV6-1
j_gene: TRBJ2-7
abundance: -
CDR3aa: CASVKYRDTSYEQYF
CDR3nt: TGTGCCAGCGTTAAGTATCGAGACACCTCCTACGAGCAGTACTTC

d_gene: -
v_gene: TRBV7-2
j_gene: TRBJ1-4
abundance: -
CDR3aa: CASSFLAGAGEKLFF
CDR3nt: TGTGCCAGCAGCTTTTTGGCAGGGGCCGGAGAAAAACTGTTTTTT

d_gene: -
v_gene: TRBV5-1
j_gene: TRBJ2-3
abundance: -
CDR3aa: CASSFGDTQYF
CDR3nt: TGCGCCAGCAGCTTCGGAGATACGCAGTATTTT

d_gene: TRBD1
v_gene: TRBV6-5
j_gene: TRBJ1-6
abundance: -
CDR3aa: CASSYGDSPNSPLHF
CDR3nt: TGTGCCAGCAGTTATGGGGACAGCCCTAATTCACCCCTCCACTTT

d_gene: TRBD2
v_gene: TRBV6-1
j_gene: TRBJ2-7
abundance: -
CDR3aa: CASMRSGGGYEQYF
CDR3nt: TGTGCCAGCATGCGAAGCGGGGGGGGATACGAGCAGTACTTC

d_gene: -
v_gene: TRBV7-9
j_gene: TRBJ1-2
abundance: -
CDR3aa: CASSPTLGGYTF
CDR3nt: TGTGCCAGCAGCCCCACGTTGGGCGGCTACACCTTC

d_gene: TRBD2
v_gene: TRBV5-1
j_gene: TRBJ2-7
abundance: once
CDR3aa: CASSLLAGGNYEQYF
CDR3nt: TGCGCCAGCAGCTTACTAGCGGGAGGGAACTACGAGCAGTACTTC

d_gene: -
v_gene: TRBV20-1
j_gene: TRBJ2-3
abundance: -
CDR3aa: CSAQLADTQYF
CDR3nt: TGCAGTGCGCAACTAGCAGATACGCAGTATTTT

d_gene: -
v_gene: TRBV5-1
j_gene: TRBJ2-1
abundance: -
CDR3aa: CASSLAGPYNEQFF
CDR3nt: TGCGCCAGCAGCTTGGCCGGTCCCTACAATGAGCAGTTCTTC

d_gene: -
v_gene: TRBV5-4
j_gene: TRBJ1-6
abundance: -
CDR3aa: CASSLNGQLYNSPLHF
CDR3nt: TGTGCCAGCAGCCTAAACGGACAGCTCTATAATTCACCCCTCCACTTT

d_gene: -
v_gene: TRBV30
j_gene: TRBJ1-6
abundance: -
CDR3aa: CAWSVRANSPLHF
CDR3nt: TGTGCCTGGAGTGTTCGCGCTAATTCACCCCTCCACTTT

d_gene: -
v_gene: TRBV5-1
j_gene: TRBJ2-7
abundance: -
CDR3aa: CASSLGQGRGSYEQYF
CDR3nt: TGCGCCAGCAGCTTGGGACAGGGGAGGGGATCCTACGAGCAGTACTTC